A selection of T cell receptor beta chains follows, all from one sample in a study of blood T cell repertoires in COVID-19. Using immunoSEQ multiplex PCR, the repertoire was profiled, and TCRdb retains in-frame clones only, with some absent. The sample yields some 290,000 clones, 80% to 90% seen once. The sample taken for sequencing was peripheral blood. The source of these receptors is a woman in her thirties with COVID-19, enrolled during active disease. The CDR3 runs from the conserved cysteine through the conserved F or W. The D gene is left open where the match is weak. Expanded clones get a size class; other rows say once, few or many, or leave the size out.

clone_size j_call d_call v_call cdr3_aa cdr3_nt
NA TRBJ1-4 NA TRBV11-2 CASSLGAGFNEKLFF TGTGCCAGCAGCTTAGGGGCAGGTTTTAATGAAAAACTGTTTTTT
NA TRBJ1-1 NA TRBV27 CASSTRGGLMNTEAFF TGTGCCAGCAGTACTCGGGGGGGCCTAATGAACACTGAAGCTTTCTTT
NA TRBJ1-2 NA TRBV20-1 CSARGRAGYTF TGCAGTGCTAGGGGGAGGGCTGGCTACACCTTC
few TRBJ2-7 TRBD2 TRBV24-1 CATGGGGYEQYF TGTGCCACGGGAGGCGGGGGTTACGAGCAGTACTTC
NA TRBJ1-6 NA TRBV7-9 CASSLPNSLSPLHF TGTGCCAGCAGCTTACCAAACAGCCTTTCACCCCTCCACTTT
NA TRBJ2-3 TRBD1 TRBV10-3 CAISASQGTDTQYF TGTGCCATCAGTGCCTCACAGGGGACAGATACGCAGTATTTT
NA TRBJ2-5 NA TRBV2 CAATSAGQETQYF TGTGCCGCAACCTCGGCAGGCCAAGAGACCCAGTACTTC
NA TRBJ1-4 NA TRBV5-1 CASSIEQGLNEKLFF TGCGCCAGCAGCATCGAACAGGGCCTCAATGAAAAACTGTTTTTT
NA TRBJ1-2 NA TRBV19 CASSIVGGAGYGYTF TGTGCCAGTAGTATAGTTGGGGGCGCGGGCTATGGCTACACCTTC
once TRBJ2-1 NA TRBV29-1 CSVEDPWGRYNEQFF TGCAGCGTTGAAGACCCCTGGGGGCGGTACAATGAGCAGTTCTTC
once TRBJ1-4 NA TRBV7-9 CASSLEAGGEKLFF TGTGCCAGCAGCTTAGAAGCGGGTGGTGAAAAACTGTTTTTT
NA TRBJ2-7 TRBD1 TRBV3-1/TRBV3-2 CASSHHTGTGSEQYF TGTGCCAGCAGCCATCACACCGGGACAGGGAGCGAGCAGTACTTC
NA TRBJ1-3 NA TRBV5-4 CASSLGRGNTIYF TGTGCCAGCAGCTTAGGCAGGGGAAACACCATATATTTT
once TRBJ2-7 TRBD1 TRBV6-5 CASSYRSDRVGEQYF TGTGCCAGCAGTTACCGATCGGACAGGGTGGGCGAGCAGTACTTC
NA TRBJ2-5 NA TRBV21-1 CASNWLARETQYF TGTGCCAGCAACTGGCTAGCCCGGGAGACCCAGTACTTC
NA TRBJ1-1 NA TRBV6-1 CASSESPGWTEAFF TGTGCCAGCAGTGAAAGTCCGGGATGGACTGAAGCTTTCTTT
NA TRBJ1-4 NA TRBV5-1 CASSFEQGNEKLFF TGCGCCAGCAGCTTCGAACAGGGAAATGAAAAACTGTTTTTT
NA TRBJ2-2 TRBD1 TRBV2 CASSPTGQGRHGELFF TGTGCCAGCAGCCCCACCGGACAGGGTCGGCACGGGGAGCTGTTTTTT
NA TRBJ2-3 NA TRBV7-2 CASSLGGYTQYF TGTGCCAGCAGCTTAGGCGGGTACACGCAGTATTTT
NA TRBJ2-2 NA TRBV19 CASTRGRSTNTGELFF TGTGCCAGTACCCGAGGTCGGTCAACGAACACCGGGGAGCTGTTTTTT
once TRBJ2-3 NA TRBV7-2 CASSLAVAQSAIF TGTGCCAGCAGCTTAGCGGTGGCTCAATCTGCAATTTTT
NA TRBJ1-2 TRBD1 TRBV24-1 CATSRDRATGYTF TGTGCCACCAGTAGGGACAGGGCGACTGGCTACACCTTC
NA TRBJ2-3 NA TRBV6-1 CASSEATGGTDTQYF TGTGCCAGCAGTGAAGCAACAGGTGGGACAGATACGCAGTATTTT
few TRBJ2-2 NA TRBV18 CASLPDWDTGELFF TGTGCCAGCCTACCGGACTGGGACACCGGGGAGCTGTTTTTT
NA TRBJ2-7 NA TRBV27 CASSLTGSYEQYF TGTGCCAGCAGTCTCACAGGGAGCTACGAGCAGTACTTC
NA TRBJ1-4 NA TRBV7-9 CASSHRRQGPTNEKLFF TGTGCCAGCAGCCACAGGCGGCAGGGCCCAACTAATGAAAAACTGTTTTTT
once TRBJ2-5 NA TRBV24-1 CATSDPRTDGETQYF TGTGCCACCAGTGACCCTAGGACAGACGGGGAGACCCAGTACTTC
few TRBJ1-3 NA TRBV5-5 CASGLRGLSGNTIYF TGTGCCAGCGGCCTGAGAGGGCTGTCTGGAAACACCATATATTTT